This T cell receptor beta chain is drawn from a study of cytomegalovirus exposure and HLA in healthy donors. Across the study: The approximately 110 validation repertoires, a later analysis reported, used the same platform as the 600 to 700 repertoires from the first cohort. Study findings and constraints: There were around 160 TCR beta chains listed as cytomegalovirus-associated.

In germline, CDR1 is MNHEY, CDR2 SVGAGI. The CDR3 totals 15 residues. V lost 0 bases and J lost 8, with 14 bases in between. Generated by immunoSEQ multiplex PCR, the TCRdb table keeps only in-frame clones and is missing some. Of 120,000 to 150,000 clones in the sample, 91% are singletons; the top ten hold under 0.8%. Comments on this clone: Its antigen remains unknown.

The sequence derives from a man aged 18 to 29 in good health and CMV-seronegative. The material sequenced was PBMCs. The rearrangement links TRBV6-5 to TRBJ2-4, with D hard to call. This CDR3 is CASSYSIAWPDIQYF. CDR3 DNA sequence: TGTGCCAGCAGTTACTCGATAGCTTGGCCTGACATTCAGTACTTC.